Here is one TCR beta chain with its context. Its antigen has not been determined. There are no base qualities to consult, and no much larger clone falls within one base. Cut back by 4 bases and 8 bases, the V and J ends lie 21 bases apart. CDR1 and CDR2, looked up from the germline V gene, are SGHTA and FQGTGA. The CDR3 goes from the cysteine to the phenylalanine over 16 residues. The DNA shown is the 48-base CDR3, in frame from base 1. To prepare the library, 5' RACE was applied. Sequencing relied on an Illumina HiSeq 2500. A second about 7 to 11 cycle PCR used a sample-barcoded 5' primer and a J-beta primer mix. Each TCR beta cDNA molecule received a unique molecular identifier from a template-switch 5' adaptor carrying 12 random nucleotides. Each sample yielded at least 3 million CDR3-containing paired-end reads. All of the RNA was converted into first-strand cDNA using the Mint cDNA synthesis kit, with a TRBC-specific oligonucleotide serving as the primer. After uracil-DNA glycosylase treatment, a first 18-cycle PCR used universal primers M1SS and BC2_uni_R on all cDNA. As for the original processing: Normalization of each sample was performed by random selection of 1 million high-quality reads, each carrying a distinct molecular identifier. Reads sharing molecular identifiers were discarded rather than binned into consensus sequences. MiTCR, set to a Q25 quality threshold and the strictest error-elimination algorithm, was used for CDR3 identification, clonotype clustering and error correction. Lower-bound total TCR beta diversity was estimated with a nonparametric unseen species model using Euler transformation. TCRdb ran its own pipeline on the public reads, namely fastp trimming at Q25 and MiXCR clone calling, and kept in-frame beta chains. Rows with a matching CDR3 protein are joined into one entry that keeps the most common DNA and genes. The V and J calls were determined by TCRdb, not by the authors. The sample table contains about 800,000 distinct CDR3 sequences; only one count was recorded for roughly 25% of them. Clones ranked in the top ten supply under 4.5% of the sample.

This record comes from a study of blood T cells in healthy people across ages (dated by TCRdb to 2015 to 2017). For context, the study as a whole: Template switching captured roughly one uniquely barcoded TCR beta cDNA molecule per two T cells in model experiments. The study measured age-related changes in TCR beta repertoire diversity using deep sequencing normalized with unique cDNA molecular identifiers. Donors were grouped into four age groups: young (average approximately 16 years), middle-aged (over 35), aged (around 62) and long-lived (approximately 81). For two donors (one aged 18 to 30 and one aged 80 or older), the study analyzed two additional independent replicas of 1 million unique cDNA reads from the same blood draw.

The investigation overall reported the following: Because profiling used bulk unsorted PBMCs, naive and antigen-experienced compartments could not be compared conclusively. The percentage of naive T cells measured by flow cytometry correlated strongly with observed TCR beta diversity. Total diversity estimates from one million sequenced T cells were considered lower bounds and underestimates. Compared with the aged group, the long-lived group had more naive CD4+ T cells, fewer expanded clones and increased TCR diversity, a pattern suggesting age selection. As age increased, observed TCR beta diversity per million T cells dropped in a roughly linear way, and a significant reduction was already evident by age 40. The CMV infection status of donors was not known, potentially confounding age-related changes in expanded clonotypes.

The donors were 40 or so Caucasian individuals from Russia, aged about 6 to 100 years, who were systemically healthy. About 9.6 milliliters of peripheral blood were collected from each donor into EDTA-treated Vacutainer tubes. PBMCs were isolated by Ficoll-Paque density-gradient centrifugation, with at least 7 million obtained per sample. Total RNA was extracted from PBMCs with Trizol reagent, with at least 5.5 micrograms obtained per sample. Naive CD45RAhigh/CD27high T cell percentages were measured by flow cytometry on a PBMC aliquot from every donor. The sample also formed part of further work on T cells of mothers and their children. As that second study puts it: Nine systemically healthy Caucasian individuals served as donors, namely three mothers together with their six children. cDNA synthesis used all of the extracted RNA, with 1.5 ug of RNA in each 15 ul reaction. In the second PCR, sample barcodes and 2-4 random nucleotides were introduced via the M1S primer. Over 9.5 million TCR beta CDR3 reads were obtained for each mother, and 3 million to 3.5 million reads were obtained for each child. In both related and unrelated pairs, thymic selection shapes the output of TCR recombination in a similar way, with inherited differences having only a minor effect. Normalized repertoire overlap was always found to be slightly, but never significantly, higher in related mother-child pairs than in unrelated mother-child pairs. With a sensitivity of approximately 92 clones per million clonotypes, no persistent microchimeric T cell clones were detected. In the study, deep NGS was used to compare the TCR beta repertoires of mothers and children, and features distinguishing related mother-child pairs from unrelated individuals were sought. Mothers averaged roughly 40 +/- 4 years of age and children averaged roughly 11 +/- 4 years. After adapters were ligated using NEBNext reagents, the libraries underwent 100+100 nt paired-end sequencing on an Illumina HiSeq 2000. To prevent cross-contamination, the mother and child libraries were prepared a month apart and were sequenced in separate runs. Each donor had between about 500,000 and 2,100,000 distinct TCR beta clonotypes identified. Naive TCR beta clonotypes were estimated from low-frequency clonotypes matched to each donor's FACS-determined naive share, without sorting.

Sample: blood. This TCR was recovered from a boy younger than 18 in good health. The chain links TRBV7-3 with TRBJ2-1, with the D gene not confidently named. The CDR3 region reads CASSSPLGAPGYEQFF. The DNA sequence is given as TGTGCCAGCAGCTCGCCGCTAGGAGCTCCTGGTTATGAGCAGTTCTTC.